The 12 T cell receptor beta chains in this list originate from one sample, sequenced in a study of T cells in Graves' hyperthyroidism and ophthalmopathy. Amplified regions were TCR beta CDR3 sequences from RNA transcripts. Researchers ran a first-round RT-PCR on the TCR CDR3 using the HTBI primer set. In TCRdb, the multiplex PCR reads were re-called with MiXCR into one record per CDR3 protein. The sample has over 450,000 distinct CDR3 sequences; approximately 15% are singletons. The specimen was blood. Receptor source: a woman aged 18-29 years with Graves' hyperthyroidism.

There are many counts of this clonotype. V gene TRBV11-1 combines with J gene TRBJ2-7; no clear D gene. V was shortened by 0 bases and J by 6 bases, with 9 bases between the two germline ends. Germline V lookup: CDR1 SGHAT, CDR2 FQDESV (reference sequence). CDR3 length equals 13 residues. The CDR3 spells CASSLAPMGEQYV. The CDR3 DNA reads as TGTGCCAGCAGCTTAGCGCCAATGGGCGAGCAGTACGTC.

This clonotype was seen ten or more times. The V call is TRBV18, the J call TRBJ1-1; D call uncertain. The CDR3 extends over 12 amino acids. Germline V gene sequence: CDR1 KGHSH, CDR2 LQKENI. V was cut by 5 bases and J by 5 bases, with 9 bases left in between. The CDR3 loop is CASSSKQTEAFF. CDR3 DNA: TGTGCCAGCTCATCTAAGCAAACTGAAGCTTTCTTT. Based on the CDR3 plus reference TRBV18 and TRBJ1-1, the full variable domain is NAGVMQNPRHLVRRRGQEARLRCSPMKGHSHVYWYRQLPEEGLKFMVYLQKENIIDESGMPKERFSAEFPKEGPSILRIQQVVRGDSAAYFCASSSKQTEAFFGQGTRLTVV.

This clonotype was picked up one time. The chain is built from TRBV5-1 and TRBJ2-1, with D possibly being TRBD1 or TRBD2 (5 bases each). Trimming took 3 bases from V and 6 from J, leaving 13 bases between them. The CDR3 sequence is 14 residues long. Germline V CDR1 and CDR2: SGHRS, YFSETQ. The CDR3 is CASSSYYGGNEQFF. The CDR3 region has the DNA TGCGCCAGCAGCTCGTACTATGGGGGCAATGAGCAGTTCTTC.

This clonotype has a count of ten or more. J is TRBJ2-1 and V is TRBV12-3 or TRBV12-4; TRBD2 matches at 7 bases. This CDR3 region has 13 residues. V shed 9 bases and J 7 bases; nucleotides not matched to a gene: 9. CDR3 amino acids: CASCGGAGNEQFF. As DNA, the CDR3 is TGTGCCAGTTGCGGAGGAGCGGGAAATGAGCAGTTCTTC.

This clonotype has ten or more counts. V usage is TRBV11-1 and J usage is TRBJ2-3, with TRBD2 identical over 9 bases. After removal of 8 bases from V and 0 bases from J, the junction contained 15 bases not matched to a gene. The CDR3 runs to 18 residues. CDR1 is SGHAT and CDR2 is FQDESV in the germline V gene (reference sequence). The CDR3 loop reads CASSRTSAYPLSTDTQYF. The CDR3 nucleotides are TGTGCCAGCTCCCGGACTAGCGCCTACCCCCTAAGCACAGATACGCAGTATTTT. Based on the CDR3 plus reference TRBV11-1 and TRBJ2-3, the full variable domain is EAEVAQSPRYKITEKSQAVAFWCDPISGHATLYWYRQILGQGPELLVQFQDESVVDDSQLPKDRFSAERLKGVDSTLKIQPAELGDSAMYLCASSRTSAYPLSTDTQYFGPGTRLTVL.

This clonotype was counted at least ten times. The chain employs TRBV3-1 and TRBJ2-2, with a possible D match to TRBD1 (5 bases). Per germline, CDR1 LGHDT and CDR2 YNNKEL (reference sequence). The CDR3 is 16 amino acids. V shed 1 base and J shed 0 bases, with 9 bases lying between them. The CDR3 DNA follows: TGTGCCAGCAGCCAAGGGGGCGGCGCGAACACCGGGGAGCTGTTTTTT. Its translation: CASSQGGGANTGELFF.

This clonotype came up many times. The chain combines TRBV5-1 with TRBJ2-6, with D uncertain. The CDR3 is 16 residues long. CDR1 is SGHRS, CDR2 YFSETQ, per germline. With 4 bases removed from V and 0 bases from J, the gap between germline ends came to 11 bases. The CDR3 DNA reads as TGCGCCAGCAGCGGGCTGGGCCTCTCTGGGGCCAACGTCCTGACTTTC. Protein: CASSGLGLSGANVLTF. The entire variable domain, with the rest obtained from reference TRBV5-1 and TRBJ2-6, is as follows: KAGVTQTPRYLIKTRGQQVTLSCSPISGHRSVSWYQQTPGQGLQFLFEYFSETQRNKGNFPGRFSGRQFSNSRSEMNVSTLELGDSALYLCASSGLGLSGANVLTFGAGSRLTVL.

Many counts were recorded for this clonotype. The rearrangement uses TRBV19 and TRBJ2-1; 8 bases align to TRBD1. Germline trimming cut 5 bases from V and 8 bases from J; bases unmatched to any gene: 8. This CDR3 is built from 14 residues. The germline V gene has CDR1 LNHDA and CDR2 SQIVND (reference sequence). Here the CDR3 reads CASSDSGGVYEQFF. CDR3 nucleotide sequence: TGTGCCAGTAGTGACTCAGGGGGCGTGTATGAGCAGTTCTTC.

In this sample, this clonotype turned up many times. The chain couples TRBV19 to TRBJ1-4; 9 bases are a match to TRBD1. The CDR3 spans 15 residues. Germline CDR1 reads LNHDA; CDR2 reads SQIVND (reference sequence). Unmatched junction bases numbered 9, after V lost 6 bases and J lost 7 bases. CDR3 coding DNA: TGTGCCAGTAGACGATACGGGACAGGGAGTGAAAAACTGTTTTTT. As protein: CASRRYGTGSEKLFF. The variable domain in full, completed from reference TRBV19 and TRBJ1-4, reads DGGITQSPKYLFRKEGQNVTLSCEQNLNHDAMYWYRQDPGQGLRLIYYSQIVNDFQKGDIAEGYSVSREKKESFPLTVTSAQKNPTAFYLCASRRYGTGSEKLFFGSGTQLSVL.

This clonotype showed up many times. The CDR3 coding sequence is TGTGCCAGCAGCTTTCTTACTTCGGGCGGGGAGCTGTTTTTT. This encodes CASSFLTSGGELFF. V and J are TRBV11-3 and TRBJ2-2; D gene ambiguous. The germline V and J ends were trimmed by 3 bases and 7 bases, with 12 bases remaining between them. Germline lookup yields CDR1 SGHNT and CDR2 YENEEA. The CDR3 has 14 amino acids. Filled out from reference TRBV11-3 and TRBJ2-2, the complete variable domain reads EAGVVQSPRYKIIEKKQPVAFWCNPISGHNTLYWYLQNLGQGPELLIRYENEEAVDDSQLPKDRFSAERLKGVDSTLKIQPAELGDSAVYLCASSFLTSGGELFFGEGSRLTVL.

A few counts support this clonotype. The CDR3 is CASRSTGGAVTDTQYF. The CDR3, as DNA: TGTGCCAGCAGGTCTACAGGGGGCGCGGTCACAGATACGCAGTATTTT. The chain employs TRBV6-2 or TRBV6-3 and TRBJ2-3; 9 positions match TRBD1. Germline loops: CDR1 MNHEY, CDR2 SVGEGT. The CDR3 loop spans 16 amino acids. The trim removed 6 bases at V and 2 bases at J, leaving 9 bases unmatched.

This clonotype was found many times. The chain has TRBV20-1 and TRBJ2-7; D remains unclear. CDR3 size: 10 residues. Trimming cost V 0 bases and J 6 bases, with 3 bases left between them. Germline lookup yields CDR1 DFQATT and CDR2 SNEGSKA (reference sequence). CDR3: CSARESEQYF. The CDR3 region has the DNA TGCAGTGCTAGAGAGAGCGAGCAGTACTTC.